The rows below give T cell receptor beta chains drawn from one sample of a study of T cell repertoires in cytomegalovirus infection. TCRdb reprocessed the reads via MiXCR and lists one record per CDR3 protein. The sample lists hundreds of thousands of distinct CDR3 sequences; roughly 6.5% were seen once. Material: PBMCs. The receptors come from a human donor in good health (CMV status not recorded). Some clones in this sample may be carry-over from other donors' samples. Each CDR3 is given with its conserved first and last residue. Each record gives: clone size, D gene, J gene, V gene, CDR3 DNA, CDR3 protein. A D gene is named only where the DNA matches it firmly. Where a row states a size, it is once, few, many or the class of an expanded clone; other rows omit it.

clone size: many
D gene: NA
J gene: TRBJ2-2
V gene: TRBV10-3
CDR3 DNA: TGTGCCATCAGTGACCGGGTCTCCGGGGAGCTGTTTTTT
CDR3 protein: CAISDRVSGELFF

clone size: many
D gene: NA
J gene: TRBJ1-2
V gene: TRBV7-2
CDR3 DNA: TGTGCCAGCAGCTTAGATGGCCCCACATCCTATGGCTACACCTTC
CDR3 protein: CASSLDGPTSYGYTF

clone size: many
D gene: NA
J gene: TRBJ1-1
V gene: TRBV5-1
CDR3 DNA: TGCGCCAGCAGCACACAACAGGGAGGAACTGAAGCTTTCTTT
CDR3 protein: CASSTQQGGTEAFF

clone size: many
D gene: TRBD1
J gene: TRBJ2-1
V gene: TRBV7-2
CDR3 DNA: TGTGCCAGCAGCTTAGCGTCCGGGACAGGGCATGAGCAGTTCTTC
CDR3 protein: CASSLASGTGHEQFF

clone size: many
D gene: NA
J gene: TRBJ1-2
V gene: TRBV7-2
CDR3 DNA: TGTGCCAGCAGGGGGGGGCCAACAGGTTGGGGCTACACCTTC
CDR3 protein: CASRGGPTGWGYTF

clone size: many
D gene: NA
J gene: TRBJ2-7
V gene: TRBV29-1
CDR3 DNA: TGCAGCGTTGAACGAGCGACAGGGAGGGTTACCTACGAGCAGTACTTC
CDR3 protein: CSVERATGRVTYEQYF

clone size: many
D gene: NA
J gene: TRBJ1-1
V gene: TRBV7-2
CDR3 DNA: TGTGCCAGCAGCTTACAGGGACAAGACACTGAAGCTTTCTTT
CDR3 protein: CASSLQGQDTEAFF

clone size: many
D gene: NA
J gene: TRBJ2-3
V gene: TRBV7-9
CDR3 DNA: TGTGCCAGCAGCTTAAGGAGGGCCAGGGGAAGGGATACGCAGTATTTT
CDR3 protein: CASSLRRARGRDTQYF

clone size: NA
D gene: NA
J gene: TRBJ2-5
V gene: TRBV18
CDR3 DNA: TGTGCCAGCTCACCATCGACAGCCGAAGAGACCCAGTACTTC
CDR3 protein: CASSPSTAEETQYF

clone size: many
D gene: NA
J gene: TRBJ1-1
V gene: TRBV7-9
CDR3 DNA: TGTGCCAGCAGCTTAGGGGGAAGGTGGAACACTGAAGCTTTCTTT
CDR3 protein: CASSLGGRWNTEAFF

clone size: many
D gene: NA
J gene: TRBJ1-1
V gene: TRBV15
CDR3 DNA: TGTGCCACCAGCAGAGGGACCGGCAGGGTTTCTGAAGCTTTCTTT
CDR3 protein: CATSRGTGRVSEAFF

clone size: many
D gene: TRBD2
J gene: TRBJ2-5
V gene: TRBV3-1
CDR3 DNA: TGTGCCAGCAGCCGGACTAGCGGGGGCTTACAAGAGACCCAGTACTTC
CDR3 protein: CASSRTSGGLQETQYF

clone size: many
D gene: TRBD1
J gene: TRBJ1-2
V gene: TRBV5-4
CDR3 DNA: TGTGCCAGCAGCTTGGACAGGGGGTATGGCTACACCTTC
CDR3 protein: CASSLDRGYGYTF

clone size: many
D gene: NA
J gene: TRBJ1-2
V gene: TRBV24-1
CDR3 DNA: TGTGCCACCAGTGCCGACGGGTTCGGGGGCTACACCTTC
CDR3 protein: CATSADGFGGYTF

clone size: many
D gene: TRBD1
J gene: TRBJ1-6
V gene: TRBV2
CDR3 DNA: TGTGCCAGCAGTGTAAGGGACAGGCAATCACCCCTCCACTTT
CDR3 protein: CASSVRDRQSPLHF

clone size: many
D gene: TRBD1
J gene: TRBJ2-5
V gene: TRBV7-2
CDR3 DNA: TGTGCCAGCAGCACCTGGACAGGGAAAGAGACCCAGTACTTC
CDR3 protein: CASSTWTGKETQYF

clone size: many
D gene: NA
J gene: TRBJ2-3
V gene: TRBV7-2
CDR3 DNA: TGTGCCAGCAGCTTCGGGGCCCTGGATACGCAGTATTTT
CDR3 protein: CASSFGALDTQYF

clone size: few
D gene: NA
J gene: TRBJ2-1
V gene: TRBV20-1
CDR3 DNA: TGCAGTGCCACGACCGTTTCCTACAATGAGCAGTTCTTC
CDR3 protein: CSATTVSYNEQFF

clone size: NA
D gene: TRBD1
J gene: TRBJ1-4
V gene: TRBV20-1
CDR3 DNA: TGCAGTGCTAGAGTGGCACAGGGGAGTGAAAAACTGTTTTTT
CDR3 protein: CSARVAQGSEKLFF

clone size: many
D gene: NA
J gene: TRBJ2-1
V gene: TRBV20-1
CDR3 DNA: TGCAGTGCTAGAGATCTCCGAGTTCTCGATGAGCAGTTCTTC
CDR3 protein: CSARDLRVLDEQFF

clone size: many
D gene: TRBD1
J gene: TRBJ1-5
V gene: TRBV6-2/TRBV6-3
CDR3 DNA: TGTGCCACTAAAGACGGACAGGCGAGCAATCAGCCCCAGCATTTT
CDR3 protein: CATKDGQASNQPQHF

clone size: many
D gene: NA
J gene: TRBJ1-1
V gene: TRBV20-1
CDR3 DNA: TGCAGTGCTAGATTGAGGGACACTGAAGCTTTCTTT
CDR3 protein: CSARLRDTEAFF

clone size: NA
D gene: TRBD1
J gene: TRBJ2-7
V gene: TRBV7-9
CDR3 DNA: TGTGCCAACAGCTCGGGACAGGGGACCTCCTACGAGCAATACTTC
CDR3 protein: CANSSGQGTSYEQYF

clone size: few
D gene: TRBD1
J gene: TRBJ2-7
V gene: TRBV14
CDR3 DNA: TGTGCCAGCAGCCAGACAGGGGACCAATCATACCTCGAGCAGTACTTC
CDR3 protein: CASSQTGDQSYLEQYF

clone size: many
D gene: NA
J gene: TRBJ1-2
V gene: TRBV29-1
CDR3 DNA: TGCAGCGTTGACCAGGCGCTCAGCAACTATGGCTACACCTTC
CDR3 protein: CSVDQALSNYGYTF

clone size: NA
D gene: NA
J gene: TRBJ2-1
V gene: TRBV7-9
CDR3 DNA: TGTGCCAGCAGCCCGTTAAACAATGAGCAGTTCTTC
CDR3 protein: CASSPLNNEQFF

clone size: many
D gene: TRBD2
J gene: TRBJ2-2
V gene: TRBV9
CDR3 DNA: TGTGCCAGCAGCGTAATTGGCGGGGGCACCGGGGAGCTGTTTTTT
CDR3 protein: CASSVIGGGTGELFF

clone size: NA
D gene: NA
J gene: TRBJ1-1
V gene: TRBV29-1
CDR3 DNA: TGCAGCTACGACAGGAGGGGTATGAACACTGAAGCTTTCTTT
CDR3 protein: CSYDRRGMNTEAFF

clone size: many
D gene: NA
J gene: TRBJ1-3
V gene: TRBV20-1
CDR3 DNA: TGCAGTGCTTCCCCGGCGTTCTCTGGAAACACCATATATTTT
CDR3 protein: CSASPAFSGNTIYF

clone size: many
D gene: NA
J gene: TRBJ2-7
V gene: TRBV28
CDR3 DNA: TGTGCCAGCAGTTTAATGACCGAGCAGTACTTC
CDR3 protein: CASSLMTEQYF

clone size: many
D gene: NA
J gene: TRBJ1-5
V gene: TRBV6-2/TRBV6-3
CDR3 DNA: TGTGCCAGCAGGTCTGTGCTCAACAATCAGCCCCAGCATTTT
CDR3 protein: CASRSVLNNQPQHF

clone size: few
D gene: TRBD1
J gene: TRBJ2-3
V gene: TRBV6-2/TRBV6-3
CDR3 DNA: TGTGCCAGCAGGCACGCCGGGACAGGGTTTTTAGATACGCAGTATTTT
CDR3 protein: CASRHAGTGFLDTQYF

clone size: many
D gene: TRBD1
J gene: TRBJ2-2
V gene: TRBV5-1
CDR3 DNA: TGCGCCAGCAGCCGAGCCCGGGACAGCGCTAACACCGGGGAGCTGTTTTTT
CDR3 protein: CASSRARDSANTGELFF

clone size: many
D gene: TRBD1
J gene: TRBJ1-2
V gene: TRBV7-2
CDR3 DNA: TGTGCCAGCAGCGCCAGACAGGGAACCTATGGCTACACCTTC
CDR3 protein: CASSARQGTYGYTF

clone size: many
D gene: NA
J gene: TRBJ1-5
V gene: TRBV28
CDR3 DNA: TGTGCCAGCAGACACCTACAGGGACCATCGGGCAATCAGCCCCAGCATTTT
CDR3 protein: CASRHLQGPSGNQPQHF

clone size: many
D gene: NA
J gene: TRBJ1-1
V gene: TRBV7-2
CDR3 DNA: TGTGCCAGCAGCTTATTGACCAGGATCCTGGACACTGAAGCTTTCTTT
CDR3 protein: CASSLLTRILDTEAFF

clone size: many
D gene: NA
J gene: TRBJ1-1
V gene: TRBV18
CDR3 DNA: TGTGCCAGCTCACCCACACGAGACACTGAAGCTTTCTTT
CDR3 protein: CASSPTRDTEAFF

clone size: many
D gene: NA
J gene: TRBJ1-5
V gene: TRBV20-1
CDR3 DNA: TGCAGTGCTTTAGGGGTGCCCCAGCATTTT
CDR3 protein: CSALGVPQHF

clone size: many
D gene: TRBD1
J gene: TRBJ2-5
V gene: TRBV7-2
CDR3 DNA: TGTGCCAGCAGCTTTGGACAGGGGGCTTGGGAGACCCAGTACTTC
CDR3 protein: CASSFGQGAWETQYF

clone size: many
D gene: NA
J gene: TRBJ1-1
V gene: TRBV10-3
CDR3 DNA: TGTGCCATCAGCGTGGACGAGTACACTGAAGCTTTCTTT
CDR3 protein: CAISVDEYTEAFF

clone size: many
D gene: NA
J gene: TRBJ1-2
V gene: TRBV7-2
CDR3 DNA: TGTGCCAGCGGCAGCGGGGGAAGGAATGGCTACACCTTC
CDR3 protein: CASGSGGRNGYTF

clone size: many
D gene: TRBD1
J gene: TRBJ2-7
V gene: TRBV6-5
CDR3 DNA: TGTGCCAGCAGTTACTTGGGCAGGGGGTACGAGCAGTACTTC
CDR3 protein: CASSYLGRGYEQYF

clone size: many
D gene: TRBD1
J gene: TRBJ2-5
V gene: TRBV7-2
CDR3 DNA: TGTGCCAGCAGCTTACGGACAGGGAGACAGGAGACCCAGTACTTC
CDR3 protein: CASSLRTGRQETQYF